A selection of T cell receptor beta chains follows, all from one sample in a study of regulatory T cells in long-lasting Graves disease. TCRdb recomputed calls from the multiplex PCR reads with MiXCR, one row per CDR3 protein. Of a few hundred thousand distinct CDR3 sequences in the sample, approximately 22% were seen once. Sequencing was performed on peripheral blood mononuclear cells (PBMCs), taken when the disease was refractory, from a patient treated with antithyroid drugs. These receptors were taken from a female donor with Graves disease. Both conserved end residues are part of each CDR3. The D gene is left open where the match is weak. The size entry is marked missing in some rows and otherwise reads once, few, many or a size class.

j_call d_call v_call clone_size cdr3_aa cdr3_nt
TRBJ2-7 TRBD2 TRBV10-2 NA CASSGFSGSDEQYF TGCGCCAGCAGTGGGTTTAGCGGGAGTGACGAGCAGTACTTC
TRBJ2-7 NA TRBV25-1 many CATPVHEQYF TGTGCCACCCCAGTCCACGAGCAGTACTTC
TRBJ1-6 TRBD1 TRBV28 many CASSLRGGDRVNSPLHF TGTGCCAGCAGTTTGAGGGGCGGGGACAGGGTCAATTCACCCCTCCACTTT
TRBJ2-3 NA TRBV20-1 NA CSARVRTDTQYF TGCAGTGCTAGAGTGCGCACAGATACGCAGTATTTT
TRBJ1-4 TRBD1 TRBV29-1 many CSVATGGGGEKLFF TGCAGCGTTGCCACAGGGGGAGGCGGTGAAAAACTGTTTTTT
TRBJ2-7 TRBD2 TRBV28 many CASSLMTGGPTEQYF TGTGCCAGCAGTTTGATGACGGGAGGGCCGACCGAGCAGTACTTC
TRBJ1-6 NA TRBV28 NA CASSPVGNGRSPLHF TGTGCCAGCAGTCCCGTCGGGAACGGTCGTTCACCCCTCCACTTT
TRBJ2-2 NA TRBV20-1 NA CSARRELHGELFF TGCAGTGCTAGAAGGGAGCTTCACGGGGAGCTGTTTTTT
TRBJ2-7 NA TRBV18 few CASSSPSTAGPEQYF TGTGCCAGCTCATCCCCTTCAACGGCGGGGCCCGAGCAGTACTTC
TRBJ2-7 TRBD2 TRBV6-9 many CASSFGTSGKSYEQYF TGTGCCAGCAGTTTCGGGACTAGCGGGAAGTCCTACGAGCAGTACTTC
TRBJ1-4 NA TRBV2 NA CASRRGGQATNEKLFF TGTGCCAGCAGGAGGGGGGGGCAAGCAACTAATGAAAAACTGTTTTTT
TRBJ2-7 NA TRBV28 many CASSLLAVHEQYF TGTGCCAGCAGTTTATTAGCGGTCCACGAGCAGTACTTC
TRBJ2-5 NA TRBV6-1 NA CAGSDGGWTQYF TGTGCCGGCAGTGACGGCGGGTGGACCCAGTACTTC
TRBJ2-3 NA TRBV28 NA CASSPRGGGTDTQYF TGTGCCAGCAGTCCTCGAGGGGGAGGCACAGATACGCAGTATTTT
TRBJ2-5 NA TRBV5-5 NA CASSPAKGDQYF TGTGCCAGCTCCCCCGCTAAGGGGGACCAGTACTTC
TRBJ2-7 NA TRBV27 NA CASGSTLQEQYF TGTGCCAGCGGTTCCACGCTACAAGAGCAGTACTTC
TRBJ2-3 TRBD2 TRBV7-6 few CASSLGGLAGGTDTQYF TGTGCCAGCAGCTTAGGGGGACTAGCGGGAGGTACAGATACGCAGTATTTT
TRBJ2-7 TRBD1 TRBV10-2 many CASSEGTGGSYEQYF TGCGCCAGCAGTGAGGGGACAGGGGGCTCCTACGAGCAGTACTTC
TRBJ1-1 NA TRBV5-8 few CASSQVLGSIF TGTGCCAGCAGCCAAGTATTGGGTTCGATCTTT
TRBJ2-1 NA TRBV3-1 few CASSQVSRGSSYNEQFF TGTGCCAGCAGCCAAGTGAGTCGGGGGAGCTCCTACAATGAGCAGTTCTTC
TRBJ2-1 TRBD2 TRBV28 few CASCGRDSGRSGLYNEQFF TGTGCCAGCTGTGGTCGGGATAGCGGGAGGTCGGGCCTCTACAATGAGCAGTTCTTC
TRBJ2-7 TRBD1 TRBV11-1 many CASSLPGQVYEQYF TGTGCCAGCAGCTTACCGGGACAGGTTTACGAGCAGTACTTC
TRBJ1-4 NA TRBV12-3/TRBV12-4 NA CASTLGRRTNEKLFF TGTGCCAGCACCTTAGGGCGGCGAACTAATGAAAAACTGTTTTTT
TRBJ1-4 NA TRBV24-1 NA CATPYRTESDEKLFF TGTGCCACACCTTATCGGACAGAATCCGATGAAAAACTGTTTTTT
TRBJ2-6 NA TRBV28 many CASSLGGNGANVLTF TGTGCCAGCAGTTTAGGTGGGAATGGGGCCAACGTCCTGACTTTC
TRBJ2-7 TRBD1 TRBV12-3/TRBV12-4 many CASSLKDRGFEQYF TGTGCCAGCAGTTTGAAAGACAGGGGGTTCGAGCAGTACTTC
TRBJ1-1 NA TRBV27 NA CASRAGLTEAFF TGTGCCAGCAGGGCAGGTCTCACTGAAGCTTTCTTT
TRBJ2-7 NA TRBV5-8 NA CASSLDLYYEQYF TGTGCCAGCAGCTTGGACTTGTATTACGAGCAGTACTTC
TRBJ1-2 NA TRBV6-1 many CASSEVTEWPCYF TGTGCCAGCAGTGAAGTAACAGAGTGGCCGTGTTACTTC
TRBJ1-1 TRBD1 TRBV11-2 NA CASSSGQGKSRLMNTEAFF TGTGCCAGCAGCTCCGGACAGGGGAAATCCAGGCTCATGAACACTGAAGCTTTCTTT
TRBJ2-2 TRBD2 TRBV6-1 NA CASKTSGNTGELFF TGTGCCAGCAAGACTAGCGGGAACACCGGGGAGCTGTTTTTT
TRBJ1-2 TRBD1 TRBV7-9 few CASSLVWTVPGQGGKNYGYTF TGTGCCAGCAGCTTAGTGTGGACTGTACCGGGACAGGGGGGCAAAAACTATGGCTACACCTTC
TRBJ2-7 TRBD2 TRBV20-1 NA CSARTTGTSGSKQYF TGCAGTGCTCGGACGACCGGGACTAGCGGGAGTAAGCAGTACTTC
TRBJ2-7 NA TRBV11-2 many CASSLVISEDSYEQYF TGTGCCAGCAGCTTAGTGATCAGCGAAGACTCCTACGAGCAGTACTTC
TRBJ1-6 NA TRBV20-1 few CSASSEQVASPLHF TGCAGTGCTAGTTCGGAACAGGTTGCTTCACCCCTCCACTTT
TRBJ1-3 TRBD1 TRBV28 NA CASSRTDRGLFGNTIYF TGTGCCAGCAGCCGAACCGACAGGGGGCTATTTGGAAACACCATATATTTT
TRBJ1-5 NA TRBV20-1 once CNASHFGFGQGNQPQHF TGCAATGCTAGCCATTTCGGGTTCGGTCAGGGCAATCAGCCCCAGCATTTT
TRBJ1-1 TRBD1 TRBV20-1 NA CSAGEGQVNTEAFF TGCAGTGCGGGAGAGGGACAGGTGAACACTGAAGCTTTCTTT
TRBJ2-5 NA TRBV7-6 few CASSSPWGGAEGTQYF TGTGCCAGCAGCTCCCCGTGGGGGGGGGCGGAAGGGACCCAGTACTTC
TRBJ2-1 TRBD2 TRBV15 once CATSRDLTSGIGSYNEQFF TGTGCCACCAGCAGAGATCTGACTAGCGGGATAGGTTCCTACAATGAGCAGTTCTTC
TRBJ2-2 TRBD1 TRBV28 many CASSLRTGSNTGELFF TGTGCCAGCAGTTTAAGGACAGGTTCGAACACCGGGGAGCTGTTTTTT
TRBJ2-2 TRBD2 TRBV5-1 NA CASSPAGTSGGNTGELFF TGCGCCAGCAGCCCGGCCGGGACTAGCGGGGGTAACACCGGGGAGCTGTTTTTT
TRBJ2-2 NA TRBV7-3 NA CASSFPGAPGELFF TGTGCCAGCAGCTTCCCGGGAGCCCCCGGGGAGCTGTTTTTT
TRBJ2-7 TRBD2 TRBV3-1 many CASSQGPSGSYEQYF TGTGCCAGCAGCCAGGGGCCTAGCGGGTCCTACGAGCAGTACTTC
TRBJ1-1 NA TRBV7-6 few CASSLGLASMNTEAFF TGTGCCAGCAGCTTAGGTTTGGCTTCCATGAACACTGAAGCTTTCTTT
TRBJ2-7 TRBD1 TRBV25-1 few CASSEMTGNMNEQYF TGTGCCAGCAGTGAAATGACAGGGAATATGAACGAGCAGTACTTC
TRBJ2-1 TRBD2 TRBV6-2/TRBV6-3 NA CASRRLAGGLYNEQFF TGTGCCAGCAGAAGACTAGCGGGAGGGTTGTACAATGAGCAGTTCTTC
TRBJ2-2 NA TRBV14 NA CASSPYVRTGELFF TGTGCCAGCAGCCCCTACGTCCGGACCGGGGAGCTGTTTTTT
TRBJ2-4 NA TRBV19 NA CASSIRQGGNIQYF TGTGCCAGTAGTATAAGGCAGGGGGGGAACATTCAGTACTTC
TRBJ2-1 NA TRBV5-5 NA CASTPPRGVAYNEQFF TGTGCCAGCACCCCACCCCGGGGTGTGGCCTACAATGAGCAGTTCTTC
TRBJ2-5 TRBD2 TRBV2 many CASSSAGGWETQYF TGTGCCAGCAGTTCTGCGGGAGGGTGGGAGACCCAGTACTTC
TRBJ2-2 NA TRBV5-1 NA CASSLSQGGTGELFF TGCGCCAGCAGCTTGAGCCAGGGTGGAACCGGGGAGCTGTTTTTT
TRBJ1-4 NA TRBV4-1 few CASSQDAGSGEKLFF TGCGCCAGCAGCCAAGATGCAGGTTCGGGGGAAAAACTGTTTTTT
TRBJ2-5 TRBD1 TRBV7-2 many CASSLVGTGQETQYF TGTGCCAGCAGCTTAGTCGGGACAGGGCAAGAGACCCAGTACTTC